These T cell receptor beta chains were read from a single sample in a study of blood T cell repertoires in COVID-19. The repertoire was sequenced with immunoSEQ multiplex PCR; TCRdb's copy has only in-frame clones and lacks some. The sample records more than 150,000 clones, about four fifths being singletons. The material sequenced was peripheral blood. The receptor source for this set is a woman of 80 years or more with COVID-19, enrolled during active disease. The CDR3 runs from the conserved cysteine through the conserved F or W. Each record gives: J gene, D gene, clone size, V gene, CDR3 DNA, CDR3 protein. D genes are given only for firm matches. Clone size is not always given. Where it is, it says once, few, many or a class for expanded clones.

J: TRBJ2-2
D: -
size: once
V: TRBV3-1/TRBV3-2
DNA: TGTGCCAGCAGCCAAGAGTTTGGGGTAGCGGAAAACACCGGGGAGCTGTTTTTT
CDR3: CASSQEFGVAENTGELFF

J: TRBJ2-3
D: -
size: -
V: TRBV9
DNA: TGTGCCAGCAGCGCCACCTATTTGGGGGGTGGCCGCACAGATACGCAGTATTTT
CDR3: CASSATYLGGGRTDTQYF

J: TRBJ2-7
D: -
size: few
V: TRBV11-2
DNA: TGTGCCAGCAGCTTACCTACGCGCAGGGACTACGAGCAGTACTTC
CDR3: CASSLPTRRDYEQYF

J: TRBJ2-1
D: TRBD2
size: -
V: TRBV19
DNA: TGTGCCAGTAGTCGTCCCGGAGCGGGGGCCTACAATGAGCAGTTCTTC
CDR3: CASSRPGAGAYNEQFF

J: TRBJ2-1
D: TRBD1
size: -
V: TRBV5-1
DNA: TGCGCCAGCAGCTTAACAGGGGCCCCCTACAATGAGCAGTTCTTC
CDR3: CASSLTGAPYNEQFF

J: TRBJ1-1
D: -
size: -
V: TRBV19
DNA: TGTGCCAGTAGTAGCGACCAAGGGGCGGATTGGGACACTGAAGCTTTCTTT
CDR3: CASSSDQGADWDTEAFF

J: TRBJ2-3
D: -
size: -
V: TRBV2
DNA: TGTGCCAGCAGCGACAGTAATACGCAGTATTTT
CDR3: CASSDSNTQYF

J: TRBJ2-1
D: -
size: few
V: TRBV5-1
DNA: TGCGCCAGCAGCTCTAGTAATGAGCAGTTCTTC
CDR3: CASSSSNEQFF

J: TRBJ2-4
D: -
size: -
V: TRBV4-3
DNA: TGCGCCAGCAGCCAAGATCCGTTTCTAGCCAAAAACATTCAGTACTTC
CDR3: CASSQDPFLAKNIQYF

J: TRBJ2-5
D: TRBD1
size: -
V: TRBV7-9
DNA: TGTGCCAGCAGCTTAGAGCAGGGGGTGGAGACCCAGTACTTC
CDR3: CASSLEQGVETQYF

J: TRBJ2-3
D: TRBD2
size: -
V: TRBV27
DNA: TGTGCCAGCACCAAGCGGGGGCGCACAGATACGCAGTATTTT
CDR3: CASTKRGRTDTQYF

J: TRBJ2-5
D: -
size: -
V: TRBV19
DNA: TGTGCCAGTAGTATAGGCTACAGCAATGACCCTCAAGAGACCCAGTACTTC
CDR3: CASSIGYSNDPQETQYF

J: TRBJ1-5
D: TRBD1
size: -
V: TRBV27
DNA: TGTGCCAGCAACCCGACAGGGATGAGGTTTGGGCCCCAGCATTTT
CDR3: CASNPTGMRFGPQHF

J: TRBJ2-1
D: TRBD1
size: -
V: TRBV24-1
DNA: TGTGCCACCAGTGACAACCTCAAGTCGGGACAGGGGTACGGTGAGCAGTTCTTC
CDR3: CATSDNLKSGQGYGEQFF

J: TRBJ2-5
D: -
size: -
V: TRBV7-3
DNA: TGTGCCAGCAGCTCATCCCGCGGGACCCAGTACTTC
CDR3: CASSSSRGTQYF